The clone carrying this T cell receptor (beta chain) was observed many times. Its antigen is not known. With a J-beta primer mix and a sample-barcoded 5' primer, a second PCR ran 7 to 11 cycles. TCRdb fed the 5' RACE reads into MiXCR, producing one record per CDR3 protein. Here the sample spans about 1.7 million distinct CDR3 sequences, 25% to 30% being singletons. This specimen comes from a study of blood T cells in healthy people across ages. Whole-study findings and limits: Age showed a roughly linear inverse relationship with TCR beta diversity per million T cells. Naive T cell percentage and TCR beta diversity correlated strongly.

CDR3 length: 16 amino acids. The V gene's germline CDR1 is SNHLY and CDR2 FYNNEI. V lost 6 bases and J lost 2, with 20 bases in between. The clonotype comes from a woman younger than 45 in good health. The sequencing input was blood. This chain joins TRBV2 and TRBJ2-7, with a weak D call TRBD1 (8 bases). The CDR3 DNA sequence: TGTGCCAGCAGCAAGGAGAGCGGGACAGGTCCCTACGAGCAGTACTTC. It encodes CASSKESGTGPYEQYF.